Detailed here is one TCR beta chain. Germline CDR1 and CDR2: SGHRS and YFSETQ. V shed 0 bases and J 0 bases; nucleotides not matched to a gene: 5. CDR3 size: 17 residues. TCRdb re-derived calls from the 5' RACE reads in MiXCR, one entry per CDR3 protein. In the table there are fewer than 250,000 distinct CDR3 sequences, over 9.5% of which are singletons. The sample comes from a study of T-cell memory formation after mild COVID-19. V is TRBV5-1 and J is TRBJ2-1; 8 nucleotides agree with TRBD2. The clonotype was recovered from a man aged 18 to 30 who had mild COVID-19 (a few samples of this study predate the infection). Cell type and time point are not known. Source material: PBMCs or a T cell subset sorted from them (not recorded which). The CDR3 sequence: CASSLDTSGSSYNEQFF. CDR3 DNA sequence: TGCGCCAGCAGCTTGGATACTAGCGGATCCTCCTACAATGAGCAGTTCTTC. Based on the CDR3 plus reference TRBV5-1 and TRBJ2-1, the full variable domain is KAGVTQTPRYLIKTRGQQVTLSCSPISGHRSVSWYQQTPGQGLQFLFEYFSETQRNKGNFPGRFSGRQFSNSRSEMNVSTLELGDSALYLCASSLDTSGSSYNEQFFGPGTRLTVL.